These 15 T cell receptor beta chains came from one sample sequenced in a study of OX40 agonist ivuxolimab in advanced cancers. Assay used: immunoSEQ multiplex PCR; TCRdb lists only in-frame clones, some missing. The sample holds 78,000 or so clones, around 83% seen once. The sample was CD4+ or CD8+ T cells sorted from blood, taken in a trial of the OX40 agonist ivuxolimab. All receptors come from an adult with an advanced solid tumor such as melanoma, head and neck, liver or kidney cancer.

This chain uses TRBV5-4 with TRBJ2-1; TRBD2 aligns across 7 bases. The V gene end was trimmed by 4 bases and the J gene end by 4 bases; junction bases not matched to a gene: 8. The CDR3 totals 15 residues. Germline lookup yields CDR1 SGHNT and CDR2 YYREEE (reference sequence). In DNA, the CDR3 is TGTGCCAGCAGCCAGCTTGGGGGGGTTTACAATGAGCAGTTCTTC. Residues: CASSQLGGVYNEQFF. The whole variable domain, filled in from reference TRBV5-4 and TRBJ2-1, reads ETGVTQSPTHLIKTRGQQVTLRCSSQSGHNTVSWYQQALGQGPQFIFQYYREEENGRGNFPPRFSGLQFPNYSSELNVNALELDDSALYLCASSQLGGVYNEQFFGPGTRLTVL.

V and J are TRBV10-1 and TRBJ2-1, with 9 bases that match TRBD2. Germline V gene data show CDR1 as WNHNN and CDR2 as SYGVQD (reference sequence). Trimming cost V 4 bases and J 8 bases; bases outside gene matches: 6. This CDR3 spans 14 amino acids. CDR3 amino acids: CASSVSSGTDEQFF. CDR3 nucleotides: TGCGCCAGCAGTGTGTCTAGCGGGACGGATGAGCAGTTCTTC.

The chain is built from TRBV6-1 and TRBJ2-7, with D perhaps matching TRBD2 (5 bases). Per germline, CDR1 MNHNS and CDR2 SASEGT. The V end was cut by 1 base, the J end by 1 base, with 14 bases between. The length of the CDR3 is 16 residues. The CDR3 region is CASSEERAVFSYEQYF. Here the CDR3 DNA reads TGTGCCAGCAGTGAAGAGAGGGCCGTATTTTCCTACGAGCAGTACTTC.

In its sample, this clone was seen a few times. The CDR3 DNA is TGTGCCAGTACTCCTGACAGCTATGGCTACACCTTC. Its protein is CASTPDSYGYTF. The rearrangement uses TRBV19 and TRBJ1-2, with D perhaps TRBD1 (5 bases). The germline V gene encodes CDR1 LNHDA and CDR2 SQIVND (reference sequence). CDR3 length: 12 residues. Trimming removed 7 bases from V and 4 bases from J, with 10 bases in between. The variable domain in full, with the rest retrieved from reference TRBV19 and TRBJ1-2, is DGGITQSPKYLFRKEGQNVTLSCEQNLNHDAMYWYRQDPGQGLRLIYYSQIVNDFQKGDIAEGYSVSREKKESFPLTVTSAQKNPTAFYLCASTPDSYGYTFGSGTRLTVV.

The chain has TRBV19 and TRBJ2-3; 8 bases agree with TRBD2. Germline V gene data show CDR1 as LNHDA and CDR2 as SQIVND (reference sequence). V trimming: 4 bases; J trimming: 3 bases; junction bases outside the gene matches: 6. This CDR3 is built from 15 residues. CDR3 loop: CASSTYSGNTDTQYF. In DNA, the CDR3 is TGTGCCAGTAGTACCTATAGCGGGAATACAGATACGCAGTATTTT.

V gene TRBV7-2 combines with J gene TRBJ1-2, with 8 bases fitting TRBD1. Per germline, CDR1 SGHTA and CDR2 FQGNSA. The junction had 13 bases not matched to a gene; V was cut back by 5 bases and J by 8 bases. The CDR3 is 15 amino acids. In DNA form, the CDR3 reads TGTGCCAGCAGCCCCTCGGGACAGGCGGGTCTCGGCTACACCTTC. It yields the protein CASSPSGQAGLGYTF.

Remarks on this clone: An end of the junction does not agree with germline; a read error may underlie this. The chain employs TRBV5-4 and TRBJ2-3; 9 positions match TRBD2. This CDR3 comprises 15 residues. Germline assignment: CDR1 SGHNT and CDR2 YYREEE (reference sequence). The CDR3 DNA follows: TGTGCCAGCAGCTTGGGTGGGACTAGCATAGATACGCAGTATTTT. It encodes CASSLGGTSIDTQYF.

This chain joins TRBV19 and TRBJ1-5; D is uncertain. Germline-derived CDR1 and CDR2 are LNHDA and SQIVND (reference sequence). Trimming cost V 8 bases and J 0 bases, with 14 bases left between them. CDR3 length: 15 amino acids. The CDR3 sequence is CASSSDGYSNQPQHF. CDR3 DNA: TGTGCCAGTTCCTCGGACGGCTATAGCAATCAGCCCCAGCATTTT.

This clone has a handful of counts. The genes are TRBV18 and TRBJ1-1; 7 bases map to TRBD1. Germline V gives CDR1 KGHSH, CDR2 LQKENI. CDR3 length: 14 amino acids. J was trimmed by 1 base and V by 1 base; bases with no gene match: 0. The CDR3 is CASSPRTGNTEAFF. DNA for the CDR3: TGTGCCAGCTCACCACGGACAGGGAACACTGAAGCTTTCTTT.

This clone was observed a handful of times. The CDR3 DNA follows: TGTGCCAGTAGTCGACCCCGAGGACAGGGTAACGAGCAGTACTTC. Amino acids: CASSRPRGQGNEQYF. This sequence joins TRBV19 and TRBJ2-7; 8 bases are a match to TRBD1. Germline values: CDR1 LNHDA, CDR2 SQIVND (reference sequence). CDR3 length equals 15 residues. The V gene end was trimmed by 5 bases and the J gene end by 5 bases; junction bases not matched to a gene: 11.

Points on this clone: At one of its ends the junction is not consistent with the germline gene, which may arise from a read error. This rearrangement joins TRBV7-9 to TRBJ1-1; no clear D gene. The CDR3 has 13 residues. In germline, CDR1 is SEHNR, CDR2 FQNEAQ (reference sequence). In DNA form, the CDR3 reads TGTGCTAGCAGCTCTTCAGAAAACACTGAAGCTTTCTTT. It is translated as CASSSSENTEAFF.

CDR3: CSVEIPGIPETQYF. Here the CDR3 DNA reads TGCAGCGTTGAAATCCCGGGGATACCCGAGACCCAGTACTTC. The rearrangement joins TRBV29-1 to TRBJ2-5; a weak D match, TRBD2 (5 bases). Trimming pared 2 bases from V and 5 bases from J, leaving 15 bases between. The CDR3 length is 14 residues. Per germline, CDR1 SQVTM and CDR2 ANQGSEA.

V and J are TRBV28 and TRBJ2-5; D call uncertain. The V gene lost 2 bases and the J gene lost 7 bases, with 8 bases spanning the gap. CDR1 and CDR2 from the germline V gene are MDHEN and SYDVKM. The CDR3 sequence is 12 residues long. The CDR3 DNA sequence: TGTGCCAGCAGTTTAAGGGTGCGGACCCAGTACTTC. Translated: CASSLRVRTQYF.

The V gene is TRBV4-2, the J gene TRBJ1-1; D ambiguous. Germline values: CDR1 LGHNA, CDR2 YNFKEQ. Trimming removed 5 bases at V and 10 bases at J, with 14 bases between. This CDR3 has 12 amino acids. This CDR3 is CASSLWHDGAFF. For the CDR3, the DNA is TGTGCCAGCAGCTTGTGGCACGACGGAGCTTTCTTT.

This chain connects TRBV11-1 to TRBJ1-1, with 8 bases lining up with TRBD1. Unmatched junction bases numbered 9, after V lost 5 bases and J lost 1 base. The CDR3 extends over 16 amino acids. Germline assignment: CDR1 SGHAT and CDR2 FQDESV (reference sequence). For the CDR3, the DNA is TGTGCCAGCAGCCCGAGGACAGGGCCCTGGAACACTGAAGCTTTCTTT. Translated: CASSPRTGPWNTEAFF.